This TCR beta chain was recorded in a study of CD8+ T cells in alopecia areata. General study results and limits: The study found tofacitinib significantly decreased scalp clonality and expanded CD8+ clones among the top 100.

The authors extracted RNA and reverse transcribed it into cDNA as the sequencing template. Data came from immunoSEQ multiplex PCR; TCRdb stores just in-frame clones and leaves some out. The sample carries 90,000 to 130,000 clones, roughly three fifths recorded once. Treatment of the sample: oral pan-JAK inhibitor, 5-10 mg twice daily. The CDR3 consists of 13 residues. V dropped 4 bases and J dropped 4 bases, with 10 bases sitting between them. CDR1 is SNHLY and CDR2 is FYNNEI in the germline V gene. In regard to this clone: The antigen is not known.

This TCR derives from a human donor with alopecia areata. The genes are TRBV2 and TRBJ1-2; the D is unclear. This material consisted of CD8+ T cells sorted from blood, taken at week 24, from a patient treated with tofacitinib. The CDR3, as DNA: TGTGCCAGCAGTGCGAAGTATTTCTATGGCTACACCTTC. Translated, it gives CASSAKYFYGYTF.